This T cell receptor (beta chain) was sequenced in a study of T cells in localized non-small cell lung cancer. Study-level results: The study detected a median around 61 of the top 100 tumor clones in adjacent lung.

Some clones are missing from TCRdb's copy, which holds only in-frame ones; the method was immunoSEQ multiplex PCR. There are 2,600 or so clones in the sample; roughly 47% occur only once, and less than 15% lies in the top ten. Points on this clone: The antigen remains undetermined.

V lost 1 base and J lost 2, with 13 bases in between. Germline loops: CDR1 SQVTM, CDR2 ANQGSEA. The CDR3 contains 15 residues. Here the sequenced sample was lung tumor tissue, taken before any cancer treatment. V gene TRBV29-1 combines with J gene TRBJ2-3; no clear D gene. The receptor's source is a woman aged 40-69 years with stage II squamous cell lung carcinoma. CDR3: CSVEGDLSNTDTQYF. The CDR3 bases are TGCAGCGTTGAAGGAGACTTATCCAACACAGATACGCAGTATTTT.